This entry describes one T cell receptor (beta chain). Its antigen has not been determined. The record has no base qualities; no much larger clone is one base away. Whole blood was collected in K2EDTA tubes by collaborating institutions according to the institutions' own protocols. For TCRbeta analysis, collaborators shipped samples in one of three forms: frozen whole blood, isolated PBMCs, or DNA extracted from either of those sample types. TCRbeta CDR3 regions were amplified from genomic DNA using the immunoSEQ Assay, a bias-controlled multiplex PCR. On the authors' methods: The number of nucleated cells in each sample was estimated from the amplification of reference gene primers within the assay. To quantify the absolute abundance of each unique TCRbeta CDR3 rearrangement, sequence reads were collapsed and filtered. For each sample, productive Simpson clonality was calculated as the square root of Simpson's diversity index over productive rearrangements. This is the immuneACCESS table as TCRdb keeps it, with only in-frame sequences that have V and J called. A part of the clones is gone; compared with another copy, unresolved V genes explain less than half, and the rest is unexplained. The V and J calls and clone size were taken over from that table, and D and trimming were inferred from the DNA. This sample has roughly 230,000 clones in its table, and more than 65% of those were observed once. The ten most abundant clones make up around 3.5% of the sample.

The data derive from a study of blood T cell repertoires in COVID-19 (dated by TCRdb to about 2020). Background for the entire study: Samples covering the acute and convalescent phases of COVID-19 were provided by collaborators in the United States, Italy and Spain. The prospective study material was composed of cDNA or gDNA derived from T cells, B-cell-depleted T cells, or PBMCs. Deeply sampled blood TCRbeta repertoires from subjects exposed to, actively infected with, or recovered from COVID-19 were included in the dataset. The repertoires were released in a freely available public database intended as a resource for research on the immune response to SARS-CoV-2. Samples were obtained from the ongoing ImmuneRACE study (first 160 participants) and from over 1,000 subjects provided by 6 global collaborators. A de-identified subject ID, COVID-19 status, age in years and sex were almost always included in the sample metadata. HLA class I and class II types, where available, came from metadata supplied by the sample provider rather than from assay-based typing.

The investigation overall reported the following: The amount of clinical and demographic metadata varied by source and participant and was provided uncurated.

The origin of this receptor is an elderly woman with acute or convalescent COVID-19. Specimen: peripheral blood.

Read as DNA, the sequence is TGTGCCAGCAGCTTAGCAGCCCCGGGACAGAATAACTATGGCTACACCTTC. This yields the protein CASSLAAPGQNNYGYTF. The chain is assembled from TRBV7-2 and TRBJ1-2; TRBD1 agrees with 7 junctional bases. The CDR3 numbers 17 residues from cysteine through phenylalanine. The retained sequence is limited to the CDR3, 51 bases, with the frame set at the first base. After removal of 0 bases from V and 1 base from J, the junction retains 8 bases not matched to a gene. The germline V gene provides CDR1 SGHTA and CDR2 FQGNSA.